The 22 T cell receptor beta chains below come from one sample, sequenced in a study of beta chain features in type 1 diabetes. No antigen is known for these receptors. Study-wide results and caveats: Among patients with Type 1 diabetes, TCRB CDR3s were moderately but significantly shorter in every one of the four CD4+ subsets.

Isolated RNA was reverse transcribed in full, so expressed TCRB transcripts were sequenced. Sequencing was performed with immunoSEQ multiplex PCR; in TCRdb, only in-frame clones are kept and a portion is missing. This table has some 640,000 clones, over 12% appearing once. The sample consisted of naive CD4+ T cells from blood. Receptor source: a man aged 18 to 30 with type 1 diabetes.

The chain links TRBV9 to TRBJ1-1, with 9 bases aligning to TRBD1. The CDR3 has 13 residues. The germline V gene encodes CDR1 SGDLS and CDR2 YYNGEE. Losses at the gene ends were 5 bases for V and 5 bases for J; bases not matched to a gene: 4. CDR3 bases: TGTGCCAGCAGTTCGACAGGGGGGACTGAAGCTTTCTTT. Encoded protein: CASSSTGGTEAFF.

V and J are TRBV7-9 and TRBJ2-7, with 14 bases lining up with TRBD2. V was clipped by 3 bases and J by 0 bases; unmatched bases: 4. The length of the CDR3 is 17 residues. In germline, CDR1 is SEHNR, CDR2 FQNEAQ (reference sequence). The CDR3 loop is CASSLGTSGGLSYEQYF. CDR3 DNA sequence: TGTGCCAGCAGCTTGGGGACTAGCGGGGGCCTCTCCTACGAGCAGTACTTC.

This clone occurred a few times. The rearrangement uses TRBV19 and TRBJ2-4, with D unresolved. Looked up from germline, CDR1 is LNHDA and CDR2 is SQIVND (reference sequence). V was clipped by 2 bases and J by 2 bases, with 13 bases between them. The CDR3 has 16 amino acids. Here the CDR3 reads CASSIRFGVSKNIQYF. CDR3 in DNA: TGTGCCAGTAGTATAAGGTTTGGGGTGTCCAAAAACATTCAGTACTTC.

J is TRBJ2-3 and V is TRBV10-3, with D hard to call. This CDR3 region has 13 residues. V was trimmed by 7 bases and J by 4 bases, leaving 12 bases between them. Germline values: CDR1 ENHRY, CDR2 SYGVKD. The CDR3 here is CAIKGSHSDTQYF. In nucleotides, the CDR3 is TGTGCCATCAAAGGCAGCCATTCAGATACGCAGTATTTT.

The rearrangement links TRBV11-2 to TRBJ2-3, with unresolved D. Per germline, CDR1 SGHAT and CDR2 FQNNGV. Between the trimmed V and J ends, which lost 2 bases and 4 bases, there was a span of 7 bases. This CDR3 spans 13 amino acids. The CDR3 DNA reads as TGTGCCAGCAGCTTAAACTTTCCAGATACGCAGTATTTT. Its translation is CASSLNFPDTQYF. Drawing the rest from reference TRBV11-2 and TRBJ2-3, the complete variable domain is EAGVAQSPRYKIIEKRQSVAFWCNPISGHATLYWYQQILGQGPKLLIQFQNNGVVDDSQLPKDRFSAERLKGVDSTLKIQPAKLEDSAVYLCASSLNFPDTQYFGPGTRLTVL.

This clone was counted between two and nine times. The genes are TRBV30 and TRBJ1-6, with a tentative D call TRBD1 (6 bases). CDR3 size: 14 residues. The germline V gene has CDR1 GTSNPN and CDR2 SVGIG (reference sequence). Deletions cut 4 bases from V and 6 bases from J, with 13 bases between. The CDR3 loop reads CAWNGPGANSPLHF. DNA for the CDR3: TGTGCCTGGAACGGGCCGGGGGCTAATTCACCCCTCCACTTT.

The chain joins TRBV6-5 to TRBJ1-2; tentative D call: TRBD1 (5 bases). This CDR3 region has 16 residues. Germline CDR1 MNHEY, CDR2 SVGAGI. The V end lost 0 bases, the J end lost 4 bases, and 15 bases lay between the germline ends. The CDR3 loop reads CASSYSNSAGSYGYTF. The DNA for the CDR3 is TGTGCCAGCAGTTACTCTAATTCGGCAGGGTCCTATGGCTACACCTTC.

The gene calls are TRBV28 and TRBJ1-5; 7 bases fit TRBD1. The V and J ends lost 6 bases and 5 bases, in that order; junction bases with no gene match: 4. Germline values: CDR1 MDHEN, CDR2 SYDVKM. The CDR3 contains 13 residues. The CDR3 sequence is CASRWTGDQPQHF. CDR3 in DNA: TGTGCCAGCAGGTGGACAGGTGATCAGCCCCAGCATTTT.

The CDR3 DNA sequence: TGTGCCAGCAGCTTAAGGGGTGTCTCTGGAAACACCATATATTTT. It encodes CASSLRGVSGNTIYF. The V and J genes are TRBV7-9 and TRBJ1-3, with a tentative D call TRBD1 (5 bases). Trimming cost V 2 bases and J 0 bases, with 8 bases left between them. Germline V gives CDR1 SEHNR, CDR2 FQNEAQ (reference sequence). CDR3 length: 15 residues.

The rearrangement links TRBV30 to TRBJ2-5; D is undetermined. Trimming pared 1 base from V and 1 base from J, leaving 10 bases between. The CDR3 is 14 residues long. Germline assignment: CDR1 GTSNPN and CDR2 SVGIG (reference sequence). The CDR3 loop reads CAWSALTAQETQYF. As DNA, the CDR3 is TGTGCCTGGAGTGCCCTCACAGCCCAAGAGACCCAGTACTTC.

V is TRBV20-1 and J is TRBJ2-2; D unresolved. CDR1 is DFQATT and CDR2 is SNEGSKA in the germline V gene (reference sequence). Trimming removed 4 bases at V and 4 bases at J, with 4 bases between. The length of the CDR3 is 11 residues. The CDR3 DNA is TGCAGTGCTAAAGTCACCGGGGAGCTGTTTTTT. It encodes CSAKVTGELFF.

A few counts support this clone. The sample carries other DNA sequences with the same CDR3. The CDR3 nucleotides are TGTGCCAGCAGCGACTACGACGAGCAGTACTTC. Protein: CASSDYDEQYF. The chain employs TRBV9 and TRBJ2-7; D is uncertain. Trimming pared 3 bases from V and 5 bases from J, leaving 6 bases between. This CDR3 comprises 11 residues. Germline CDR1 reads SGDLS; CDR2 reads YYNGEE.

A note on this clone: Other DNA sequences of this sample code for an identical CDR3. In DNA form, the CDR3 reads TGTGCCAGCAGCGTAGTGGATAACAATCAGCCCCAGCATTTT. Residues: CASSVVDNNQPQHF. The chain is built from TRBV9 and TRBJ1-5; no clear D gene. Per germline, CDR1 SGDLS and CDR2 YYNGEE. Trimming took 0 bases from V and 3 from J, leaving 7 bases between them. This CDR3 has 14 residues.

The chain employs TRBV9 and TRBJ1-6, with no clear D. The length of the CDR3 is 14 residues. CDR1 is SGDLS, CDR2 YYNGEE, per germline. Trimming stripped 2 bases from V and 7 bases from J, with 10 bases between. CDR3 amino acids: CASSVQNFNSPLHF. The CDR3 DNA reads as TGTGCCAGCAGCGTTCAAAATTTCAATTCACCCCTCCACTTT.

The chain joins TRBV5-4 to TRBJ2-7; the D call may be TRBD1 or TRBD2 (6 bases each). Trimming pared 1 base from V and 6 bases from J, leaving 8 bases between. The CDR3 is 12 amino acids. Germline values: CDR1 SGHNT, CDR2 YYREEE (reference sequence). Here the CDR3 DNA reads TGTGCCAGCAGCTTGAAGGGGGGCGAGCAGTACTTC. This encodes CASSLKGGEQYF.

This chain connects TRBV9 to TRBJ2-7, with 12 bases identical to TRBD2. Losses at the gene ends were 4 bases for V and 4 bases for J; bases not matched to a gene: 9. The CDR3 runs to 16 residues. Germline-derived CDR1 and CDR2 are SGDLS and YYNGEE. Here the CDR3 DNA reads TGTGCCAGCAGCCGCAGTACTAGCGGGAGGCCGTACGAGCAGTACTTC. This sequence encodes CASSRSTSGRPYEQYF.

J is TRBJ2-2 and V is TRBV29-1, with D uncertain. The germline CDR1 and CDR2 sequences are SQVTM and ANQGSEA. V was shortened by 6 bases and J by 4 bases, with 9 bases between the two germline ends. This CDR3 has 12 amino acids. This CDR3 is CSVEHGTGELFF. CDR3 DNA: TGCAGCGTGGAACATGGCACCGGGGAGCTGTTTTTT.

This clone was seen only a few times. This rearrangement joins TRBV2 to TRBJ1-5; D uncertain. Germline V gene lookup returns CDR1 SNHLY and CDR2 FYNNEI. There are 15 residues in the CDR3. V dropped 5 bases and J dropped 5 bases, with 16 bases sitting between them. The CDR3 is CASSPGGNGDQPQHF. For the CDR3, the DNA is TGTGCCAGCAGTCCGGGAGGGAATGGGGATCAGCCCCAGCATTTT. Drawing the rest from reference TRBV2 and TRBJ1-5, the complete variable domain is EPEVTQTPSHQVTQMGQEVILRCVPISNHLYFYWYRQILGQKVEFLVSFYNNEISEKSEIFDDQFSVERPDGSNFTLKIRSTKLEDSAMYFCASSPGGNGDQPQHFGDGTRLSIL.

The chain joins TRBV7-9 to TRBJ1-1, with no clear D. The V end lost 3 bases, the J end lost 7 bases, and 18 bases lay between the germline ends. The CDR3 loop spans 15 amino acids. Germline V gene lookup returns CDR1 SEHNR and CDR2 FQNEAQ (reference sequence). As DNA, the CDR3 is TGTGCCAGCAGCTTGAACCTCAGAGATACTATTGAAGCTTTCTTT. The encoded protein is CASSLNLRDTIEAFF. Full variable domain (outside the CDR3, taken from reference TRBV7-9 and TRBJ1-1): DTGVSQNPRHKITKRGQNVTFRCDPISEHNRLYWYRQTLGQGPEFLTYFQNEAQLEKSRLLSDRFSAERPKGSFSTLEIQRTEQGDSAMYLCASSLNLRDTIEAFFGQGTRLTVV.

The chain couples TRBV5-6 to TRBJ2-6; the D is unclear. The CDR3 is made up of 11 amino acids. Trimming left V 0 bases short and J 13 bases short, with 5 bases between. Germline V gene sequence: CDR1 SGHDT, CDR2 YYEEEE. CDR3 nucleotide sequence: TGTGCCAGCAGCTTGGCTCAGGTCCTGACTTTC. Residues: CASSLAQVLTF.

This clone was counted between two and nine times. The chain links TRBV5-4 to TRBJ2-5, with D perhaps matching TRBD2 (6 bases). Germline V gene sequence: CDR1 SGHNT, CDR2 YYREEE (reference sequence). This CDR3 spans 14 amino acids. Trimming took off 4 bases at V and 1 base at J, with 11 bases between the two ends. The DNA for the CDR3 is TGTGCCAGCAGCCTCCTTAGCGGCCAAGAGACCCAGTACTTC. Protein sequence: CASSLLSGQETQYF.

The genes are TRBV4-3 and TRBJ1-2, with D possibly TRBD1 on 5 matching bases. Between the trimmed V and J ends, which lost 0 bases and 4 bases, there was a span of 18 bases. The CDR3 is 17 amino acids. CDR1 is LGHNA and CDR2 is YSLEER in the germline V gene. Here the CDR3 reads CASSQERRGRTPYGYTF. CDR3 nucleotide sequence: TGCGCCAGCAGCCAAGAGAGGAGGGGCCGGACCCCCTATGGCTACACCTTC.